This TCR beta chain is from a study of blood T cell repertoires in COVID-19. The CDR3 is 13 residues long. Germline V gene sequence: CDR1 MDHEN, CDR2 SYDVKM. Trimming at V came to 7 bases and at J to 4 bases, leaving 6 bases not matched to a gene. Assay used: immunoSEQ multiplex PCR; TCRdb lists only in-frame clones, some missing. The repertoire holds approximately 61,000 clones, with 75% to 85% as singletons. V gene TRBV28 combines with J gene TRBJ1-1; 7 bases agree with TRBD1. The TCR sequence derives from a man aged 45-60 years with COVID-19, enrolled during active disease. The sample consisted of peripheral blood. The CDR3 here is CASTLQGPTEAFF. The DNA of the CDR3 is TGTGCCAGCACCTTACAGGGGCCCACTGAAGCTTTCTTT.